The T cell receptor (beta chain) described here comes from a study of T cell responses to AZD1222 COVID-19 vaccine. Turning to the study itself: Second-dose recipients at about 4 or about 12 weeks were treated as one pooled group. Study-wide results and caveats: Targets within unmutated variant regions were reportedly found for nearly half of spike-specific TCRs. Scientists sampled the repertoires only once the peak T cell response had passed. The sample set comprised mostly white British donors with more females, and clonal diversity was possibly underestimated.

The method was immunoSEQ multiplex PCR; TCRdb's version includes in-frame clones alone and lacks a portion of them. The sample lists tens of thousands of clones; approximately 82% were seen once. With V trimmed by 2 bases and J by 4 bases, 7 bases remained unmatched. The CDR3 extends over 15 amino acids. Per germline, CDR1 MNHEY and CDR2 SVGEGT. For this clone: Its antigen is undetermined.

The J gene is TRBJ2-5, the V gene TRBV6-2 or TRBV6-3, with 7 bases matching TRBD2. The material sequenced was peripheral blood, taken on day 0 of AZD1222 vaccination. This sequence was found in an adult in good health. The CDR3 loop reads CASSYRGRAGETQYF. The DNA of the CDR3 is TGTGCCAGCAGTTACCGGGGGAGGGCCGGAGAGACCCAGTACTTC.